This TCR beta chain originates from a study of blood T cell repertoires in COVID-19. Background on the study: Acute and convalescent COVID-19 samples came from the United States, Italy and Spain. T cells, B-cell-depleted T cells, or PBMCs provided the cDNA or gDNA that served as material.

Germline V lookup: CDR1 LNHDA, CDR2 SQIVND (reference sequence). Between the trimmed V and J ends, which lost 6 bases and 4 bases, there was a span of 12 bases. The CDR3 contains 13 residues. Per the original data handling: How many nucleated cells were present was estimated from reference gene primer amplification. TCRdb's copy holds only in-frame clones and misses some; the assay was immunoSEQ multiplex PCR. The V and J calls and the clone size are those of that table, but D and trimming were determined from the DNA. Of around 80,000 clones listed, 75% to 85% were seen once; the top ten hold under 35%.

The sequence was collected from a human donor in a cohort sampled during active COVID-19. Sequenced material: peripheral blood. V gene TRBV19 combines with J gene TRBJ2-5, with D tentatively TRBD2 (5 bases). The CDR3 bases are TGTGCCAGTAGGTCCACGGGGATAGAGACCCAGTACTTC. It yields the protein CASRSTGIETQYF.